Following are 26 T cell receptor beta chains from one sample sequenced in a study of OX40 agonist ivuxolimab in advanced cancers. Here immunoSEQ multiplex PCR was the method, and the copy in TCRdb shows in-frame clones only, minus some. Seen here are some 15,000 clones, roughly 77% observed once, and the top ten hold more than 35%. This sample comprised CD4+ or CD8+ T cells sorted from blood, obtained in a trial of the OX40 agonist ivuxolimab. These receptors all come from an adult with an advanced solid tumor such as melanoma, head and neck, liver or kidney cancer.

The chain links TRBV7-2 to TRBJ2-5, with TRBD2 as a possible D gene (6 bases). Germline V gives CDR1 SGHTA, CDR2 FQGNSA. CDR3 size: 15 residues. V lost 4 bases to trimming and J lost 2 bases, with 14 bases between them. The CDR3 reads CASSSTGGDQETQYF. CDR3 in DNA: TGTGCCAGCAGCTCTACCGGGGGAGATCAAGAGACCCAGTACTTC.

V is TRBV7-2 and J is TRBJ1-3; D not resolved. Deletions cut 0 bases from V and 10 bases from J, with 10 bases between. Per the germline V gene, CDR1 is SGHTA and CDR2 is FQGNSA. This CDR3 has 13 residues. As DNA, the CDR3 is TGTGCCAGCAGCTTAGCCCCCTTTCCAACCATATATTTT. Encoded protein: CASSLAPFPTIYF. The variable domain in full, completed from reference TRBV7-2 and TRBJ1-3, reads GAGVSQSPSNKVTEKGKDVELRCDPISGHTALYWYRQSLGQGLEFLIYFQGNSAPDKSGLPSDRFSAERTGGSVSTLTIQRTQQEDSAVYLCASSLAPFPTIYFGEGSWLTVV.

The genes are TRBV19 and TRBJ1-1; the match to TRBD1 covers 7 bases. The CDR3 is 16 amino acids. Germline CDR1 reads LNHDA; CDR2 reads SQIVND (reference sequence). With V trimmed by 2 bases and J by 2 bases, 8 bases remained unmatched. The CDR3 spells CASSIKGADTNTEAFF. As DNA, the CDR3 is TGTGCCAGTAGTATAAAGGGGGCAGACACTAACACTGAAGCTTTCTTT.

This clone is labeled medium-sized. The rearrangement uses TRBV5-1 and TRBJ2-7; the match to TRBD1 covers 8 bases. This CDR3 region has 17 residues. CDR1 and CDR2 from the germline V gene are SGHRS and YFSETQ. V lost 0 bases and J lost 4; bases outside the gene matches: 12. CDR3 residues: CASSLGTGSLAGYEQYF. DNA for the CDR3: TGCGCCAGCAGCTTGGGGACAGGGTCCCTCGCAGGGTACGAGCAGTACTTC.

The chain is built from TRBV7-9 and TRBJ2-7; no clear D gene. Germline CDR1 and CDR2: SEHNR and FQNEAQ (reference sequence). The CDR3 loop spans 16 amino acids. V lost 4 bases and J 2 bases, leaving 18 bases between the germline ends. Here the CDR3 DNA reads TGTGCCAGCAGCTCTTCCTTAGAGACGGAAGCCTACGAGCAGTACTTC. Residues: CASSSSLETEAYEQYF.

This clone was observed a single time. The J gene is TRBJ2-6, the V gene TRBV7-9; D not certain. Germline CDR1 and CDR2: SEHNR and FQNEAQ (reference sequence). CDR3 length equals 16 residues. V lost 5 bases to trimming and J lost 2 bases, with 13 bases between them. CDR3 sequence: CASSLVGNPGANVLTF. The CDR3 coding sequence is TGTGCCAGCAGCCTAGTTGGGAACCCTGGGGCCAACGTCCTGACTTTC. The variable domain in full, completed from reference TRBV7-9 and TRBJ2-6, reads DTGVSQNPRHKITKRGQNVTFRCDPISEHNRLYWYRQTLGQGPEFLTYFQNEAQLEKSRLLSDRFSAERPKGSFSTLEIQRTEQGDSAMYLCASSLVGNPGANVLTFGAGSRLTVL.

CDR3 coding DNA: TGTGCCAGTACCACGGGATCCCCTAACTATGGCTACACCTTC. This gives the protein CASTTGSPNYGYTF. The rearrangement links TRBV19 to TRBJ1-2; D unclear. Trimming removed 7 bases at V and 0 bases at J, with 12 bases between. From germline, CDR1 is LNHDA and CDR2 SQIVND (reference sequence). The CDR3 sequence is 14 residues long.

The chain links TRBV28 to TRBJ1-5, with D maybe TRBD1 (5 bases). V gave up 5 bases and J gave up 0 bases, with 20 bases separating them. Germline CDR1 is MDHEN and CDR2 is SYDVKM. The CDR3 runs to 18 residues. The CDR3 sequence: CASSPRDFLGDSNQPQHF. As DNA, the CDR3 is TGTGCCAGCAGTCCCCGTGATTTCCTAGGGGATAGCAATCAGCCCCAGCATTTT. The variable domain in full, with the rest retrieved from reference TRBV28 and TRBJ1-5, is DVKVTQSSRYLVKRTGEKVFLECVQDMDHENMFWYRQDPGLGLRLIYFSYDVKMKEKGDIPEGYSVSREKKERFSLILESASTNQTSMYLCASSPRDFLGDSNQPQHFGDGTRLSIL.

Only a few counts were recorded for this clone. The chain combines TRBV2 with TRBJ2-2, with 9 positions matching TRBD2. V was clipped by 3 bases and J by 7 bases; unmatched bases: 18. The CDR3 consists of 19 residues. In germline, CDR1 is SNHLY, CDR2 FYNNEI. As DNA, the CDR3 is TGTGCCAGCAGTGACCCCTTTACTAGCGGGTCGGCCGTGGGCGGGGAGCTGTTTTTT. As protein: CASSDPFTSGSAVGGELFF.

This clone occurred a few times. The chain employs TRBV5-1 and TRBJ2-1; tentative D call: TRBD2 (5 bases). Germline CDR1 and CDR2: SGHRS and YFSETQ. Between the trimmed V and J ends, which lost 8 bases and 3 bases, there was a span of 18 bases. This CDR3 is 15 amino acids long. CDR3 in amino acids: CASWDIRELYNEQFF. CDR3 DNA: TGCGCCAGTTGGGATATACGGGAACTCTACAATGAGCAGTTCTTC.

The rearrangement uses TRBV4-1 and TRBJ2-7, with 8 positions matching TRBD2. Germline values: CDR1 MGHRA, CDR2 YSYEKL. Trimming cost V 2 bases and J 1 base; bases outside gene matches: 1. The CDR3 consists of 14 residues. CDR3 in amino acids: CASSQRGGSYEQYF. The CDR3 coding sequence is TGCGCCAGCAGCCAACGGGGGGGATCCTACGAGCAGTACTTC.

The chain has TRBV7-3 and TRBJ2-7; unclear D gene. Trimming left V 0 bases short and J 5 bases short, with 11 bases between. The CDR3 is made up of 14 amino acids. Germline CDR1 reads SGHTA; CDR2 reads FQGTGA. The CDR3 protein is CASSLTGSRDEQYF. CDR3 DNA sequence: TGTGCCAGCAGCTTAACGGGGTCTCGGGACGAGCAGTACTTC. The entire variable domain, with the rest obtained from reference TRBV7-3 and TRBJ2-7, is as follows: GAGVSQTPSNKVTEKGKYVELRCDPISGHTALYWYRQSLGQGPEFLIYFQGTGAADDSGLPNDRFFAVRPEGSVSTLKIQRTERGDSAVYLCASSLTGSRDEQYFGPGTRLTVT.

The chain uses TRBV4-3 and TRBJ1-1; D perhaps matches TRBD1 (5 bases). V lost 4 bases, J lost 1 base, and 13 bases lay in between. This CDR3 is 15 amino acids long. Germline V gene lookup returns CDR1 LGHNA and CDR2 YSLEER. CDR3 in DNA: TGCGCCAGCAGCCGGTGGGGTGGGGGGAACACTGAAGCTTTCTTT. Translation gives CASSRWGGGNTEAFF.

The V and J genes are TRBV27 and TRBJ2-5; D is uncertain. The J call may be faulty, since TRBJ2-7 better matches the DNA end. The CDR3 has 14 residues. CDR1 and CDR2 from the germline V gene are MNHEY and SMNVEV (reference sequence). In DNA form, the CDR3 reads TGTGCCAGCAGTTTACGGCGGAACTCCTACGAGCAGTACTTC. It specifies CASSLRRNSYEQYF.

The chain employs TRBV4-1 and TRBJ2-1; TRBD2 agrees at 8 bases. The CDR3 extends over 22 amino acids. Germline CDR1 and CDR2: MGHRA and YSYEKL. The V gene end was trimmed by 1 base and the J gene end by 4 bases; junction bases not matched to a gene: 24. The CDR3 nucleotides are TGCGCCAGCAGCCAAGGGGGGGCCGTGGGGTTAGCGGGATTAGGGAGTTACAATGAGCAGTTCTTC. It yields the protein CASSQGGAVGLAGLGSYNEQFF.

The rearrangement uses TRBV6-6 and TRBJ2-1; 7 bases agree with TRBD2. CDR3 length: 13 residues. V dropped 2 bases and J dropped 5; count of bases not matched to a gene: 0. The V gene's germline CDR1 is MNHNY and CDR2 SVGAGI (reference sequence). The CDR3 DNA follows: TGTGCCAGCAGTTACGGGGGGGACAATGAGCAGTTCTTC. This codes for CASSYGGDNEQFF.

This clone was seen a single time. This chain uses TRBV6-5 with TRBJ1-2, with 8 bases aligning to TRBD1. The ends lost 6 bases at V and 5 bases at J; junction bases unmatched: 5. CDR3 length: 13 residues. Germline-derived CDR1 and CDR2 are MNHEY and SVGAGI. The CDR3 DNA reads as TGTGCCAGCAGGTTACAGGGGGGTTATGGCTACACCTTC. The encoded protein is CASRLQGGYGYTF.

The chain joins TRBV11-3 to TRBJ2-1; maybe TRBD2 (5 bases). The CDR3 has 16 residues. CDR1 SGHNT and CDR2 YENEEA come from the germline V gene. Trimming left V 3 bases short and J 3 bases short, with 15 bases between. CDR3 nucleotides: TGTGCCAGCAGCTTTGGCGGGCGGAACGACTACAATGAGCAGTTCTTC. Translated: CASSFGGRNDYNEQFF.

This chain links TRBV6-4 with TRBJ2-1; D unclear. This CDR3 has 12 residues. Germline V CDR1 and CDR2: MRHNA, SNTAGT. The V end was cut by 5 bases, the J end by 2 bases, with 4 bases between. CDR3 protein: CASSSTYNEQFF. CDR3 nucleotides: TGTGCCAGCAGTAGCACCTACAATGAGCAGTTCTTC.

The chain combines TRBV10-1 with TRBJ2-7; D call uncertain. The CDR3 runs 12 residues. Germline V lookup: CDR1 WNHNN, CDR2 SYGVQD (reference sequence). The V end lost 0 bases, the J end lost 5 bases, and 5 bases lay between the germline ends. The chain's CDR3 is CASSESNNEQYF. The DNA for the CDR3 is TGCGCCAGCAGTGAGTCCAATAACGAGCAGTACTTC.

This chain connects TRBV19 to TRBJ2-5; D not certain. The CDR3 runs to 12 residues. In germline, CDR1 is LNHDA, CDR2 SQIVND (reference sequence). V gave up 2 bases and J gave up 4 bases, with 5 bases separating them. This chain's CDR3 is CASSINGETQYF. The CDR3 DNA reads TGTGCCAGTAGTATAAACGGAGAGACCCAGTACTTC.

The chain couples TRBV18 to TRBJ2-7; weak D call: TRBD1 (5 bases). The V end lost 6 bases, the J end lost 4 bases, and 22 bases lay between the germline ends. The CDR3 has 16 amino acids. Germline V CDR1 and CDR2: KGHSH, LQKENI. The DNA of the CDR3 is TGTGCCAGCTCCAAGTCCCATCCAGGGCCCGGATACGAGCAGTACTTC. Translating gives CASSKSHPGPGYEQYF.

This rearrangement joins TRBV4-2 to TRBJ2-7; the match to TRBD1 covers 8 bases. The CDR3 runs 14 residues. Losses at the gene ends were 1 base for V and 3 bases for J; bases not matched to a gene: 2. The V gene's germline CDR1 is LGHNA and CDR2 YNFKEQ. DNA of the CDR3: TGTGCCAGCAGCCAAGGACAGGGGATCTACGAGCAGTACTTC. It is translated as CASSQGQGIYEQYF.

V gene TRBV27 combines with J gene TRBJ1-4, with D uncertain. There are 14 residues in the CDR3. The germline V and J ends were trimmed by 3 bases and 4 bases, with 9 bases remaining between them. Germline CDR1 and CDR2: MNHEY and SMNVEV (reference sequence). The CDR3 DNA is TGTGCCAGCAGTTTTGGCGGAAATAATGAAAAACTGTTTTTT. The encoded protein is CASSFGGNNEKLFF.

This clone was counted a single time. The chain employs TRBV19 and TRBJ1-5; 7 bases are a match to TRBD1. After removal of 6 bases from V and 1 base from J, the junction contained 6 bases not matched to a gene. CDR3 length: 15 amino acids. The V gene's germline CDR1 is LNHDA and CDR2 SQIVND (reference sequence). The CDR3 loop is CASSLTGSSNQPQHF. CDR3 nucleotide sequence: TGTGCCAGTAGCCTGACAGGGTCGAGCAATCAGCCCCAGCATTTT.

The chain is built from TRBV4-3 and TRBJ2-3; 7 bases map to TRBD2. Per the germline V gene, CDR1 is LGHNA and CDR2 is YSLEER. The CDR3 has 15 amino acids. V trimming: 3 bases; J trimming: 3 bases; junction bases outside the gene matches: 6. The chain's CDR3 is CASSHWDGGTDTQYF. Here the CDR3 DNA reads TGCGCCAGCAGCCATTGGGACGGGGGGACAGATACGCAGTATTTT.